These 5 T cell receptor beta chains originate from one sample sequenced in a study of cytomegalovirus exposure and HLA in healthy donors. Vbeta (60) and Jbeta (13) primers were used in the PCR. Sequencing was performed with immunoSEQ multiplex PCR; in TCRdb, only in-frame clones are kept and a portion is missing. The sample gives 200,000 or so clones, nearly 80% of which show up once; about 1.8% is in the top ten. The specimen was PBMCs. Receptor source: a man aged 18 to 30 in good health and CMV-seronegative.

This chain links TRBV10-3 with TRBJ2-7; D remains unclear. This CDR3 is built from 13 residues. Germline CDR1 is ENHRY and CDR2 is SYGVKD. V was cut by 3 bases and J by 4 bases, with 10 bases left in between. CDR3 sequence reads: CAISDGSIYEQYF. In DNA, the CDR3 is TGTGCCATCAGTGACGGGTCCATATACGAGCAGTACTTC.

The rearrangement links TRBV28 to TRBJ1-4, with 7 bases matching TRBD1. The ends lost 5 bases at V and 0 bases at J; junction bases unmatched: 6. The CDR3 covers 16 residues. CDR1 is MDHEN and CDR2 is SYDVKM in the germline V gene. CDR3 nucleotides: TGTGCCAGCAGTCCAGGACAGGTTTCAACTAATGAAAAACTGTTTTTT. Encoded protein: CASSPGQVSTNEKLFF.

DNA of the CDR3: TGTGCCAGTAGTCCCGGACAGGGGCCGCGGTCCTACGAGCAGTACTTC. Residues: CASSPGQGPRSYEQYF. The rearrangement links TRBV19 to TRBJ2-7; TRBD1 matches 9 bases. Trimming at V came to 5 bases and at J to 1 base, leaving 9 bases not matched to a gene. The CDR3 length is 16 residues. CDR1 LNHDA and CDR2 SQIVND come from the germline V gene (reference sequence). The entire variable domain, with the rest obtained from reference TRBV19 and TRBJ2-7, is as follows: DGGITQSPKYLFRKEGQNVTLSCEQNLNHDAMYWYRQDPGQGLRLIYYSQIVNDFQKGDIAEGYSVSREKKESFPLTVTSAQKNPTAFYLCASSPGQGPRSYEQYFGPGTRLTVT.

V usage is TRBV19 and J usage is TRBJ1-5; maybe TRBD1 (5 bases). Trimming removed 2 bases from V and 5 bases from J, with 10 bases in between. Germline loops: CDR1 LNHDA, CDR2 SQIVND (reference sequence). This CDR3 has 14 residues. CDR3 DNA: TGTGCCAGTAGTATAAAGCCGGGGGATCAGCCCCAGCATTTT. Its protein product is CASSIKPGDQPQHF.

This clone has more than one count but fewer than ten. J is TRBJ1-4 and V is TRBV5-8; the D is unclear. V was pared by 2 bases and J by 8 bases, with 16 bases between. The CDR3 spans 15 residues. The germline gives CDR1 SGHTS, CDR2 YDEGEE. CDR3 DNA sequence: TGTGCCAGCAGCTTACGCCGGGGAGAGATCGAAAAACTGTTTTTT. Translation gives CASSLRRGEIEKLFF.